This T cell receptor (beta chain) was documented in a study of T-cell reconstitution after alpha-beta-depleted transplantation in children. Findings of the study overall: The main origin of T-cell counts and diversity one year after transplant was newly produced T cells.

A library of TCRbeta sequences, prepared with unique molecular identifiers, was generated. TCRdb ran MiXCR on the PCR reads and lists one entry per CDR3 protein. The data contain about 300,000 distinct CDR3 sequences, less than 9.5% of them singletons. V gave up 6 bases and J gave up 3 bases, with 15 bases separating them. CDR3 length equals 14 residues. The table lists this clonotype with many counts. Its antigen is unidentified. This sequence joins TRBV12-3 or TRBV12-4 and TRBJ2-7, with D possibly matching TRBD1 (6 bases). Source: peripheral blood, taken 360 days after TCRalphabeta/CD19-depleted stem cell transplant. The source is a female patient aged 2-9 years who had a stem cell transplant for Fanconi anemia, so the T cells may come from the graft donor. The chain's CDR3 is CASRPTGFHYEQYF. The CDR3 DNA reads TGTGCCAGCAGGCCCACAGGGTTCCACTACGAGCAGTACTTC.